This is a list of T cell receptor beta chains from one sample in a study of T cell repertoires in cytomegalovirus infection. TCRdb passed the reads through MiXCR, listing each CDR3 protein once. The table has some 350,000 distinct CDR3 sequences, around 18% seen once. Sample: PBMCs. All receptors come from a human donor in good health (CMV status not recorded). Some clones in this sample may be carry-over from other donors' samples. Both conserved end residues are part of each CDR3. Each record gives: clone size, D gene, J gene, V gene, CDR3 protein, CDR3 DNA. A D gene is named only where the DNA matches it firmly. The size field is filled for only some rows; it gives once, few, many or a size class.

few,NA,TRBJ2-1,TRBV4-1,CASSRLEGSYNEQFF,TGCGCCAGCAGCCGACTAGAGGGTTCCTACAATGAGCAGTTCTTC
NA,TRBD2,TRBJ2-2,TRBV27,CASSLASSGRSGELFF,TGTGCCAGCAGTTTAGCGTCTAGCGGGAGGTCCGGGGAGCTGTTTTTT
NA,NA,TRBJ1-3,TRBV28,CASSPPQGAGNTIYF,TGTGCCAGCAGCCCCCCTCAGGGAGCTGGAAACACCATATATTTT
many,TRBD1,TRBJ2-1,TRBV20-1,CSAIPGQSPYNEQFF,TGCAGTGCTATTCCGGGACAGTCACCCTACAATGAGCAGTTCTTC
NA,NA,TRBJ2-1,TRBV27,CASSLGTTFTYNEQFF,TGTGCCAGCAGCCTAGGGACGACGTTTACCTACAATGAGCAGTTCTTC
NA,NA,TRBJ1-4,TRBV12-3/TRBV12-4,CASREGRGSTNEKLFF,TGTGCCAGCAGGGAGGGACGGGGGTCAACTAATGAAAAACTGTTTTTT
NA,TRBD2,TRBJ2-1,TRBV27,CASSLRVAGATYNEQFF,TGTGCCAGCAGTTTAAGGGTAGCGGGAGCGACCTACAATGAGCAGTTCTTC
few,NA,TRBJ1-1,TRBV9,CASSVAASLNTEAFF,TGTGCCAGCAGCGTAGCTGCCAGCCTGAACACTGAAGCTTTCTTT
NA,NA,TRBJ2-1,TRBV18,CASSPSPGVEQFF,TGTGCCAGCTCACCAAGTCCTGGCGTAGAGCAGTTCTTC
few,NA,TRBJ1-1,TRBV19,CASSPRGENTEAFF,TGTGCCAGTAGTCCCCGTGGAGAGAACACTGAAGCTTTCTTT
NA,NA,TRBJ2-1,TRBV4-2,CASSQDGEWGARNEQFF,TGTGCCAGCAGCCAAGATGGGGAGTGGGGGGCTAGAAATGAGCAGTTCTTC
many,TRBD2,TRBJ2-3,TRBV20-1,CSARQTSGRALDTQYF,TGCAGTGCTCGCCAGACTAGCGGGAGGGCCTTAGATACGCAGTATTTT
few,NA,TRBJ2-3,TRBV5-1,CASSLFRASDTQYF,TGCGCCAGCAGCTTGTTCAGGGCGTCAGATACGCAGTATTTT
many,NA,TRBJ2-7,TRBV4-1,CASSQGTSRSYEQYF,TGCGCCAGCAGCCAAGGTACTAGCCGATCTTACGAGCAGTACTTC
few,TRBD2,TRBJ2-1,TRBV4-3,CASSRSGGADNEQFF,TGCGCCAGCAGCCGTAGCGGGGGGGCGGACAATGAGCAGTTCTTC
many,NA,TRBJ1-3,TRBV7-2,CASSPGRGPSSGNTIYF,TGTGCCAGCAGCCCCGGACGGGGCCCATCCTCTGGAAACACCATATATTTT
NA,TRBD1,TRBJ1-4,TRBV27,CASSPTGRPMELFF,TGTGCCAGCAGTCCGACAGGGCGCCCGATGGAACTGTTTTTT
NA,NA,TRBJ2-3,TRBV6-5,CATRWGAPTDTQYF,TGTGCCACCCGATGGGGGGCCCCCACAGATACGCAGTATTTT
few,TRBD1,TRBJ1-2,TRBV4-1,CASSQRQGDYGYTF,TGCGCCAGCAGCCAACGACAGGGTGACTATGGCTACACCTTC
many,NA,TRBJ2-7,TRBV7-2,CASSLIGSYEQYF,TGTGCCAGCAGCTTAATTGGCAGCTACGAGCAGTACTTC
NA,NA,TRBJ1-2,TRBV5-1,CASSLADNYDGYTF,TGCGCCAGCAGCTTGGCAGACAACTATGACGGCTACACCTTC
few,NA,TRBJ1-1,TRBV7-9,CASSFRFGDPEAFF,TGTGCCAGCAGCTTTAGGTTCGGGGATCCTGAAGCTTTCTTT
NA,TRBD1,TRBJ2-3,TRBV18,CASSPMGQGPTDTQYF,TGTGCCAGCTCACCAATGGGACAGGGACCCACAGATACGCAGTATTTT
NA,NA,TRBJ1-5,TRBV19,CASSTAGSQPQHF,TGTGCCAGTAGTACGGCAGGGAGTCAGCCCCAGCATTTT
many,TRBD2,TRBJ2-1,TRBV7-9,CASSLGRAGDPLNEQFF,TGTGCCAGCAGCTTGGGGCGAGCGGGAGATCCTCTCAATGAGCAGTTCTTC